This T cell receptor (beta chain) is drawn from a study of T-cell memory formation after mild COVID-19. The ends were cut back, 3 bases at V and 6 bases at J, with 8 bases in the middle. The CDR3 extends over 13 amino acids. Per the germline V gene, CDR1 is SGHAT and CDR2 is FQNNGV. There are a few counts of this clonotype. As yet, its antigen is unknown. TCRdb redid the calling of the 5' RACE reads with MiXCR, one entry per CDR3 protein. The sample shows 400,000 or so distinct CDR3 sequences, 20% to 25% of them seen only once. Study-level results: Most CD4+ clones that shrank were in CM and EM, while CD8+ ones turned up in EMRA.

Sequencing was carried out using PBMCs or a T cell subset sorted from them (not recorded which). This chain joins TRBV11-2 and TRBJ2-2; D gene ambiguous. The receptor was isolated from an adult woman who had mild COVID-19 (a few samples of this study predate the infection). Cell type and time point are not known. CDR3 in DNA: TGTGCCAGCAGCTTTGTAGGGCCCGGGGAGCTGTTTTTT. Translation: CASSFVGPGELFF. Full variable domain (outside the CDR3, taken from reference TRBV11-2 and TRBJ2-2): EAGVAQSPRYKIIEKRQSVAFWCNPISGHATLYWYQQILGQGPKLLIQFQNNGVVDDSQLPKDRFSAERLKGVDSTLKIQPAKLEDSAVYLCASSFVGPGELFFGEGSRLTVL.